These 6 T cell receptor beta chains originate from one sample sequenced in a study of blood T cells in healthy people across ages. A second PCR, run for about 7 to 11 cycles, used a sample-barcoded 5' primer plus a J-beta primer mix. MiXCR, applied by TCRdb to the 5' RACE reads, yields one record per CDR3 protein. Seen here are hundreds of thousands of distinct CDR3 sequences, more than 20% observed once, and the top ten hold 3.6%. Input material: blood. Receptors were obtained from a man between 65 and 85 years old in good health.

For the CDR3, the DNA is TGCAGTGCTAGAGAATCTAGCGCAAGTCCCCTAAACATTCAGTACTTC. This sequence encodes CSARESSASPLNIQYF. V usage is TRBV20-1 and J usage is TRBJ2-4; D may be TRBD2 (6 bases). CDR1 is DFQATT and CDR2 is SNEGSKA in the germline V gene (reference sequence). The length of the CDR3 is 16 residues. Trimming stripped 0 bases from V and 6 bases from J, with 18 bases between.

This clonotype has only a few counts. The V call is TRBV7-3, the J call TRBJ2-5, with 11 bases that match TRBD2. The tail of the sequence fits TRBJ2-1 better, so the J call may be wrong. CDR1 is SGHTA, CDR2 FQGTGA, per germline. CDR3 length: 18 residues. This CDR3 reads CASSLGVGGLAGNNEQFF. The CDR3 region has the DNA TGTGCCAGCAGCTTAGGTGTAGGCGGACTAGCGGGCAACAATGAGCAGTTCTTC.

The chain couples TRBV4-2 to TRBJ1-2, with 7 bases fitting TRBD1. This CDR3 region has 15 residues. Per the germline V gene, CDR1 is LGHNA and CDR2 is YNFKEQ. V lost 0 bases to trimming and J lost 5 bases; unmatched junction nucleotides: 6. The chain's CDR3 is CASSQDTGEGYGYTF. CDR3 sequence (DNA): TGTGCCAGCAGCCAAGATACAGGGGAAGGGTATGGCTACACCTTC.

This sequence joins TRBV4-1 and TRBJ1-2, with D perhaps matching TRBD1 (6 bases). Between the trimmed V and J ends, which lost 0 bases and 2 bases, there was a span of 22 bases. Germline loops: CDR1 MGHRA, CDR2 YSYEKL. The CDR3 sequence is 19 residues long. CDR3 in amino acids: CASSQERLGGADRNYGYTF. CDR3 sequence (DNA): TGCGCCAGCAGCCAAGAAAGGTTAGGGGGGGCCGATCGCAACTATGGCTACACCTTC.

This clonotype was found a few times. The chain combines TRBV6-6 with TRBJ1-1; D remains ambiguous. Germline CDR1 is MNHNY and CDR2 is SVGAGI (reference sequence). The CDR3 covers 16 residues. The V gene lost 6 bases and the J gene lost 2 bases, with 19 bases spanning the gap. Here the CDR3 DNA reads TGTGCCAGCAGATATCAAAATCGCGGGGTAAACACTGAAGCTTTCTTT. Residues: CASRYQNRGVNTEAFF.

The chain carries TRBV10-3 and TRBJ2-5; D not certain. This CDR3 region has 13 residues. Trimming left V 0 bases short and J 3 bases short, with 5 bases between. Germline V gene lookup returns CDR1 ENHRY and CDR2 SYGVKD. The CDR3 loop is CAISESDEETQYF. The CDR3 nucleotides read TGTGCCATCAGTGAGTCGGACGAAGAGACCCAGTACTTC.